Listed below are T cell receptor beta chains from one sample, sequenced in a study of regulatory T cells in long-lasting Graves disease. Each CDR3 protein is one row after TCRdb ran MiXCR on the multiplex PCR reads. The data show about 430,000 distinct CDR3 sequences, around 23% seen once. Source: peripheral blood mononuclear cells (PBMCs), taken when the disease was refractory, from a patient treated with antithyroid drugs. These receptors were obtained from a female donor with Graves disease. Both conserved end residues are part of each CDR3. A D gene is named only where the DNA matches it firmly. Size is stated for part of the rows, as once, few or many counts, or as a class when the clone is expanded.

d_gene: .
abundance: few
j_gene: TRBJ2-1
v_gene: TRBV28
CDR3aa: CASSFLDPYNEQFF
CDR3nt: TGTGCCAGCAGTTTCTTGGACCCATACAATGAGCAGTTCTTC

d_gene: .
abundance: few
j_gene: TRBJ2-7
v_gene: TRBV4-1
CDR3aa: CASSRQLQSNEQYF
CDR3nt: TGCGCCAGCAGCCGCCAGCTTCAGTCTAACGAGCAGTACTTC

d_gene: .
abundance: many
j_gene: TRBJ2-2
v_gene: TRBV2
CDR3aa: CASTGDYATGELFF
CDR3nt: TGTGCCAGCACAGGGGATTACGCCACCGGGGAGCTGTTTTTT

d_gene: TRBD1
abundance: .
j_gene: TRBJ2-7
v_gene: TRBV10-3
CDR3aa: CAIRGQGRLGSYEQYF
CDR3nt: TGTGCCATCAGGGGACAGGGGCGGCTAGGGTCCTACGAGCAGTACTTC

d_gene: .
abundance: .
j_gene: TRBJ2-7
v_gene: TRBV18
CDR3aa: CASSPGTHGYEQYF
CDR3nt: TGTGCCAGCTCACCCGGGACCCACGGATACGAGCAGTACTTC

d_gene: TRBD2
abundance: few
j_gene: TRBJ2-7
v_gene: TRBV29-1
CDR3aa: CSVEGIAGGYEQYF
CDR3nt: TGCAGCGTTGAGGGGATAGCGGGAGGGTACGAGCAGTACTTC

d_gene: .
abundance: .
j_gene: TRBJ2-7
v_gene: TRBV6-5
CDR3aa: CASSFGGREQYF
CDR3nt: TGTGCCAGCAGTTTTGGGGGGCGCGAGCAGTACTTC

d_gene: TRBD1
abundance: many
j_gene: TRBJ2-7
v_gene: TRBV12-3/TRBV12-4
CDR3aa: CASSAGTGYEQYF
CDR3nt: TGTGCCAGCAGTGCCGGGACAGGGTATGAGCAGTACTTC

d_gene: .
abundance: many
j_gene: TRBJ1-1
v_gene: TRBV2
CDR3aa: CASRQRVAEAFF
CDR3nt: TGTGCCAGCCGACAACGGGTGGCTGAAGCTTTCTTT

d_gene: .
abundance: .
j_gene: TRBJ1-5
v_gene: TRBV19
CDR3aa: CATKTGDQPQHF
CDR3nt: TGTGCCACAAAAACCGGCGATCAGCCCCAGCATTTT

d_gene: .
abundance: .
j_gene: TRBJ2-5
v_gene: TRBV5-1
CDR3aa: CASSLVQGMVQETQYF
CDR3nt: TGCGCCAGCAGCTTGGTGCAGGGGATGGTCCAAGAGACCCAGTACTTC

d_gene: TRBD1
abundance: few
j_gene: TRBJ1-1
v_gene: TRBV5-1
CDR3aa: CASSMTGGPAEAFF
CDR3nt: TGCGCCAGCAGCATGACAGGGGGCCCGGCCGAAGCTTTCTTT

d_gene: TRBD1
abundance: .
j_gene: TRBJ1-4
v_gene: TRBV7-3
CDR3aa: CASSQLTGRNEKLFF
CDR3nt: TGTGCCAGCAGCCAACTGACAGGGAGAAATGAAAAACTGTTTTTT